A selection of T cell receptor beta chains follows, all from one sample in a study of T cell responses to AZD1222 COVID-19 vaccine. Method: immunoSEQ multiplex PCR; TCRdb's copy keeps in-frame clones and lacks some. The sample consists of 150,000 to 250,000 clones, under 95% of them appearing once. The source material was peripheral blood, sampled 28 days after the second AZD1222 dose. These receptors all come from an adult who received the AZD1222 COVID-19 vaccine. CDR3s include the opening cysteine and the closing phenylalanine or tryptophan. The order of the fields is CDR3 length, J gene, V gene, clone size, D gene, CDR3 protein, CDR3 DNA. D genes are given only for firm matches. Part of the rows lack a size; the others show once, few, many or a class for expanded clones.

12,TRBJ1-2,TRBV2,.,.,CASNGADYGYTF,TGTGCCAGCAATGGGGCGGACTATGGCTACACCTTC
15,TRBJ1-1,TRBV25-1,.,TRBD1,CASSEPGTGDTEAFF,TGTGCCAGCAGTGAACCCGGGACAGGGGACACTGAAGCTTTCTTT
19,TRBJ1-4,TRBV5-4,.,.,CASSFLSSRIGGANEKLFF,TGTGCCAGCAGCTTCCTATCGAGTAGGATCGGGGGTGCCAATGAAAAACTGTTTTTT
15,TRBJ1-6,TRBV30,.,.,CAWSSGRINNSPLHF,TGTGCCTGGAGTTCCGGACGGATTAATAATTCACCCCTCCACTTT
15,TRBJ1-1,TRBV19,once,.,CASSIRTAKNTEAFF,TGTGCCAGTAGTATTAGGACAGCGAAGAACACTGAAGCTTTCTTT
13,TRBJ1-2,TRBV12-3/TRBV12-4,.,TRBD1,CASRPTGVYGYTF,TGTGCCAGCAGGCCAACAGGGGTCTACGGCTACACCTTC
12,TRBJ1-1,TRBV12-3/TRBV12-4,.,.,CASSFWGTEAFF,TGTGCCAGCAGTTTTTGGGGCACTGAAGCTTTCTTT
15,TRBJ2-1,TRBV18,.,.,CASSPAGSSYNEQFF,TGTGCCAGCTCACCGGCGGGGAGCTCCTACAATGAGCAGTTCTTC
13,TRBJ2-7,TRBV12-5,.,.,CASGLGGTGEQYF,TGTGCTAGTGGTTTGGGGGGGACTGGCGAGCAGTACTTC
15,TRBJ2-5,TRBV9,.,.,CASSVVTGTSETQYF,TGTGCCAGCAGCGTTGTCACAGGAACGTCGGAGACCCAGTACTTC
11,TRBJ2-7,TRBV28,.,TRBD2,CASSYREASYF,TGTGCCAGCAGTTACCGGGAGGCGTCGTACTTC
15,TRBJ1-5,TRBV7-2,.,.,CASSFPGVSNQPQHF,TGTGCCAGCAGCTTCCCTGGGGTCAGCAATCAGCCCCAGCATTTT
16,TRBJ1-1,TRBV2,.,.,CASSLEGGEVGTEAFF,TGTGCCAGCAGCCTAGAGGGGGGGGAAGTGGGGACTGAAGCTTTCTTT
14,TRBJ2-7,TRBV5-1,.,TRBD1,CASSLGQGQDEQYF,TGCGCCAGCAGCTTGGGACAGGGGCAGGACGAGCAGTACTTC
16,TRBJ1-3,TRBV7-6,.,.,CASSWATGGSGNTIYF,TGTGCCAGCAGTTGGGCTACAGGAGGCTCTGGAAACACCATATATTTT
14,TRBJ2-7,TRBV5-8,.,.,CASSLWGHPYEQYF,TGTGCCAGCAGCTTGTGGGGACACCCTTACGAGCAGTACTTC
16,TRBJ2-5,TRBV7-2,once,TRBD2,CASSLDPSGNEETQYF,TGTGCCAGCAGCTTAGATCCTAGCGGGAATGAAGAGACCCAGTACTTC
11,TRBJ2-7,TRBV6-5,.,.,CAMGHTYEQYF,TGTGCCATGGGACACACCTACGAGCAGTACTTC
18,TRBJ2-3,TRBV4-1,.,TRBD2,CASSQASRLAGAVDTQYF,TGCGCCAGCAGCCAGGCAAGCCGACTAGCGGGGGCAGTAGATACGCAGTATTTT
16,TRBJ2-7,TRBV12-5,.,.,CASGFNVLAGSYEQYF,TGTGCTAGTGGTTTTAACGTCCTGGCGGGCTCCTACGAGCAGTACTTC
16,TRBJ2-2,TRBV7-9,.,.,CASSYGRTTNTGELFF,TGTGCCAGCAGCTACGGGCGGACCACCAACACCGGGGAGCTGTTTTTT
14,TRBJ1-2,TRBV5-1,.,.,CASSPGSSLYGYTF,TGCGCCAGCTCCCCTGGCAGTTCCCTTTATGGCTACACCTTC
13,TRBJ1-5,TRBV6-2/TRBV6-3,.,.,CASSSQGNQPQHF,TGTGCCAGCAGTTCGCAGGGGAATCAGCCCCAGCATTTT
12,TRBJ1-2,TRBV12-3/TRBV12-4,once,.,CASSQGTIGYTF,TGTGCCAGCAGCCAAGGGACAATTGGCTACACCTTC
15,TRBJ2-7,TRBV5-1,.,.,CASSPSGTGQYEQYF,TGCGCCAGCAGCCCGTCAGGCACAGGGCAGTACGAGCAGTACTTC
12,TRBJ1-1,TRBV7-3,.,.,CASRTANTEAFF,TGTGCCAGCAGGACAGCGAACACTGAAGCTTTCTTT
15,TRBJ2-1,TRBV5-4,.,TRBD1,CASSVNRGTNNEQFF,TGTGCCAGCAGCGTAAACAGGGGGACAAACAATGAGCAGTTCTTC
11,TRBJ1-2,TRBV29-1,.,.,CSAERQYGYTF,TGCAGCGCTGAACGACAGTATGGCTACACCTTC
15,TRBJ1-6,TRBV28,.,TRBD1,CASSSAGTGNSPLHF,TGTGCCAGCAGTTCGGCCGGGACAGGGAATTCACCCCTCCACTTT
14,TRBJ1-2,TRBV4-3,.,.,CASSQDQGPYGYTF,TGCGCCAGCAGCCAAGATCAGGGACCCTATGGCTACACCTTC
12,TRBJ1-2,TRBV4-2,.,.,CASSRQALGYTF,TGTGCCAGCAGTCGACAGGCCCTTGGCTACACCTTC
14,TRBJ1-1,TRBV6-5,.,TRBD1,CASRGQAGNTEAFF,TGTGCCAGCAGGGGACAGGCAGGGAACACTGAAGCTTTCTTT
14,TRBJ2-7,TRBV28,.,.,CASSNPGSSYEQYF,TGTGCCAGCAGTAACCCCGGGAGCTCCTACGAGCAGTACTTC
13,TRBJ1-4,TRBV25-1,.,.,CASSRQGSEKLFF,TGTGCCAGCAGTCGGCAGGGAAGTGAAAAACTGTTTTTT
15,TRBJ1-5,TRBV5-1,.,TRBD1,CASSQGQEPNQPQHF,TGCGCCAGCAGCCAAGGACAGGAGCCCAATCAGCCCCAGCATTTT
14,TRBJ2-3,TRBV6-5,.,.,CASSPTQRADTQYF,TGTGCCAGCAGCCCGACTCAGCGAGCGGATACGCAGTATTTT
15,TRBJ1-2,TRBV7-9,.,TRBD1,CASSSGTGSYYGYTF,TGTGCCAGCAGCTCCGGGACAGGGTCTTACTATGGCTACACCTTC
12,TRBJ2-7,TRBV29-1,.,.,CSVGSSSTKQYF,TGCAGCGTTGGTAGCAGTAGTACGAAGCAGTACTTC
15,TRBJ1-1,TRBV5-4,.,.,CASSRSIYESTEAFF,TGTGCCAGCAGCCGTTCTATTTATGAGAGCACTGAAGCTTTCTTT
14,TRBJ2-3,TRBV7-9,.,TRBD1,CASSIGQDTDTQYF,TGTGCCAGCAGCATTGGACAGGACACAGATACGCAGTATTTT